Presented here are 4 T cell receptor beta chains from one specimen sequenced in a study of T cell repertoires in cytomegalovirus infection. These receptors' antigens are unknown. One entry per CDR3 protein results from TCRdb running MiXCR on the reads. The sample yields some 900,000 distinct CDR3 sequences, approximately 32% seen once. The source material was cultured CD8+ T cells from PBMCs, sampled from culture after CMV antigen stimulation. These receptors were collected from a human donor in good health (CMV status not recorded). Some clones in this sample may be carry-over from other donors' samples.

This clonotype was found a few times. This chain links TRBV7-2 with TRBJ1-5; possibly TRBD1 for D (5 bases). V was shortened by 5 bases and J by 0 bases, with 11 bases between the two germline ends. Germline lookup yields CDR1 SGHTA and CDR2 FQGNSA. The CDR3 has 15 residues. The CDR3 spells CASSPTDYSNQPQHF. DNA of the CDR3: TGTGCCAGCAGCCCGACAGATTATAGCAATCAGCCCCAGCATTTT.

The chain has TRBV27 and TRBJ1-1; no clear D. Germline V gene data show CDR1 as MNHEY and CDR2 as SMNVEV (reference sequence). Trimming left V 1 base short and J 1 base short, with 7 bases between. This CDR3 contains 14 residues. The CDR3: CASSLWAPNTEAFF. CDR3 nucleotide sequence: TGTGCCAGCAGTTTATGGGCACCGAACACTGAAGCTTTCTTT.

This clonotype was seen a handful of times. The chain recombines TRBV4-1 with TRBJ1-2; the D is unclear. The V gene lost 1 base and the J gene lost 6 bases, with 15 bases spanning the gap. CDR1 and CDR2 from the germline V gene are MGHRA and YSYEKL. This CDR3 has 15 residues. The CDR3 spells CASSQGGNSGDGYTF. In DNA, the CDR3 is TGCGCCAGCAGCCAAGGGGGAAACTCCGGGGATGGCTACACCTTC.

To note about this clonotype: A much bigger clone sits one base away, suggesting this may be a read error. This chain links TRBV19 with TRBJ1-6, with D possibly TRBD1 on 5 matching bases. Per the germline V gene, CDR1 is LNHDA and CDR2 is SQIVND (reference sequence). V lost 4 bases and J 8 bases, leaving 24 bases between the germline ends. The CDR3 extends over 18 amino acids. In nucleotides, the CDR3 is TGTGCCAGTAGTACCAAGAAGAGGGGCTGGGCCCCACATTCACCCCTCCACTTT. Translating it yields CASSTKKRGWAPHSPLHF.